The 5 T cell receptor beta chains below all came from one sample that was sequenced in a study of blood T cell repertoires in COVID-19. TCRdb keeps only in-frame clones here, not all; method: immunoSEQ multiplex PCR. The sample records under 400,000 clones, roughly nine tenths being singletons. Sequenced sample: peripheral blood. The receptor set was obtained from a woman in her sixties or seventies with COVID-19, enrolled during active disease.

The rearrangement joins TRBV4-1 to TRBJ1-2, with a possible D match to TRBD1 (5 bases). The CDR3 is 13 amino acids. The germline V and J ends were trimmed by 2 bases and 8 bases, with 12 bases remaining between them. The germline V gene encodes CDR1 MGHRA and CDR2 YSYEKL. The CDR3 nucleotides are TGCGCCAGCAGCCAAAGTCGGGGGACGGGCTACACCTTC. This sequence encodes CASSQSRGTGYTF.

The rearrangement joins TRBV14 to TRBJ2-2, with 9 nucleotides matching TRBD1. CDR3 length: 16 amino acids. Germline CDR1 and CDR2: SGHDN and FVKESK. V lost 4 bases and J lost 3; bases outside the gene matches: 6. CDR3 nucleotide sequence: TGTGCCAGCAGCCGATGGGACAGGGCATACACCGGGGAGCTGTTTTTT. Translating gives CASSRWDRAYTGELFF.

This clone was seen only a few times. This chain uses TRBV5-6 with TRBJ2-7; TRBD1 aligns across 9 bases. The J segment lost 3 bases and the V segment lost 6 bases, leaving 10 bases of the junction unmatched. Per germline, CDR1 SGHDT and CDR2 YYEEEE. The CDR3 spans 15 residues. CDR3 coding DNA: TGTGCCAGCATCTCCGGGACAGGGAGGTTCTACGAGCAGTACTTC. Encoded protein: CASISGTGRFYEQYF.

V and J are TRBV18 and TRBJ1-3; D gene ambiguous. V gave up 3 bases and J gave up 4 bases, with 10 bases separating them. The CDR3 has 14 amino acids. The germline gives CDR1 KGHSH, CDR2 LQKENI. CDR3 loop: CASSPGSLGNTIYF. The CDR3 bases are TGTGCCAGCTCACCGGGCAGCCTGGGAAACACCATATATTTT. The full variable domain, its missing parts supplied by reference TRBV18 and TRBJ1-3, is NAGVMQNPRHLVRRRGQEARLRCSPMKGHSHVYWYRQLPEEGLKFMVYLQKENIIDESGMPKERFSAEFPKEGPSILRIQQVVRGDSAAYFCASSPGSLGNTIYFGEGSWLTVV.

The chain combines TRBV6-1 with TRBJ1-1, with TRBD1 identical over 7 bases. The CDR3 covers 15 residues. The V segment lost 5 bases and the J segment 0 bases; nucleotides outside the gene matches: 6. Germline loops: CDR1 MNHNS, CDR2 SASEGT. The CDR3, as DNA: TGTGCCAGCAGTTTCCTCAGGGGGGTGAACACTGAAGCTTTCTTT. This encodes CASSFLRGVNTEAFF.